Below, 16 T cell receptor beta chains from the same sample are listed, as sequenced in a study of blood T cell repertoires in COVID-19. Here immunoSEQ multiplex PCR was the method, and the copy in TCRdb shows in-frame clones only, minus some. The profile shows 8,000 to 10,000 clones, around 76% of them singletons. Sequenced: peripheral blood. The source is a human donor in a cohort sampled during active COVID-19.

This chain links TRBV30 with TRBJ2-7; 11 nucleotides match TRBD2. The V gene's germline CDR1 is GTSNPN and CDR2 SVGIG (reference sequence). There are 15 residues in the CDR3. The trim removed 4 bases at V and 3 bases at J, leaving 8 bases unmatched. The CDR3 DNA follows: TGTGCCTGGATTAGCGGGGGGGGAACAATCTACGAGCAGTACTTC. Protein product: CAWISGGGTIYEQYF. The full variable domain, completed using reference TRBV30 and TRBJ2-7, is SQTIHQWPATLVQPVGSPLSLECTVEGTSNPNLYWYRQAAGRGLQLLFYSVGIGQISSEVPQNLSASRPQDRQFILSSKKLLLSDSGFYLCAWISGGGTIYEQYFGPGTRLTVT.

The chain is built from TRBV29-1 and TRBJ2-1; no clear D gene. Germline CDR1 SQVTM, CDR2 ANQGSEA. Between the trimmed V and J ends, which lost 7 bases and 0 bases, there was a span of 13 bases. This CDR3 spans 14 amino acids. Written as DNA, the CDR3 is TGCAGCGGTTCCCCCCGGAGCTCCTACAATGAGCAGTTCTTC. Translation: CSGSPRSSYNEQFF.

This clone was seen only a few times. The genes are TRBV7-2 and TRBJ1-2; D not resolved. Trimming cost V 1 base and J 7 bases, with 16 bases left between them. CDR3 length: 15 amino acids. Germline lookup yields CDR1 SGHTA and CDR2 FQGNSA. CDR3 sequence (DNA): TGTGCCAGCAGCTTAGAGGGCGGGAGGGTTGGTGGCTACACCTTC. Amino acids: CASSLEGGRVGGYTF.

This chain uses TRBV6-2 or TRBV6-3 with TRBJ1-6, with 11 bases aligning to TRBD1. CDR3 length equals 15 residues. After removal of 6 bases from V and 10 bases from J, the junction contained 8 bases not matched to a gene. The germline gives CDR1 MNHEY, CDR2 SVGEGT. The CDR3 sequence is CASSQPGQGVSPLHF. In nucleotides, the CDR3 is TGTGCCAGCAGCCAGCCGGGACAGGGGGTCTCACCCCTCCACTTT.

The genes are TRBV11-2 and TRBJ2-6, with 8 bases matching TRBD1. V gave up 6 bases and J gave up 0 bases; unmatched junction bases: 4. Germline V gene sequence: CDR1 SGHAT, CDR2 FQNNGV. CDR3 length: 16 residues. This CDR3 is CASRDRANSGANVLTF. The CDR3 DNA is TGTGCCAGCAGGGACAGGGCAAACTCTGGGGCCAACGTCCTGACTTTC.

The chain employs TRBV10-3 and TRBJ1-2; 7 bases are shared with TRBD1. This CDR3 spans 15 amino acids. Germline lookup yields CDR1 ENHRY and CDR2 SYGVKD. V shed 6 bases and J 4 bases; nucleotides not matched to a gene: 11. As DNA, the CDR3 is TGTGCCATCAGCAAGGGACAGAGCTATATCTATGGCTACACCTTC. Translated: CAISKGQSYIYGYTF.

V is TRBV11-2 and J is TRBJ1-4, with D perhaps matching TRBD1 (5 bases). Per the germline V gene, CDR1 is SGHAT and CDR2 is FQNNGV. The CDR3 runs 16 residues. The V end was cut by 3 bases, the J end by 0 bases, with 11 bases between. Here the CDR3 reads CASSFQRGTTNEKLFF. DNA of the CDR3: TGTGCCAGCAGCTTTCAAAGGGGAACAACTAATGAAAAACTGTTTTTT.

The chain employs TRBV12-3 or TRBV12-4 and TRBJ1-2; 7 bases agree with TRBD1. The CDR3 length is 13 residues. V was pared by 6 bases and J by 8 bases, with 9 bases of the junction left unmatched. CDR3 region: CASSHRGALGYTF. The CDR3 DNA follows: TGTGCCAGCAGCCACAGGGGCGCCCTCGGCTACACCTTC.

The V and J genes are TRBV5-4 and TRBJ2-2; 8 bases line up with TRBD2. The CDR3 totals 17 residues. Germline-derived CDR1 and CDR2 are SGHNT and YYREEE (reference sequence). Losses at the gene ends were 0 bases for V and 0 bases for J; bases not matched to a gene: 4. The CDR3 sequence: CASSLGSGATNTGELFF. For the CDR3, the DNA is TGTGCCAGCAGCTTGGGTAGCGGGGCAACGAACACCGGGGAGCTGTTTTTT.

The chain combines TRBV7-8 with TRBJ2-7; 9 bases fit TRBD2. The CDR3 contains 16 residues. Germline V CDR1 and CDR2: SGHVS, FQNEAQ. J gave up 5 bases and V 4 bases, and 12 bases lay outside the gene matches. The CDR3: CASSSPGGGAVDEQYF. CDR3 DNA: TGTGCCAGCAGCTCCCCAGGCGGGGGGGCAGTGGACGAGCAGTACTTC.

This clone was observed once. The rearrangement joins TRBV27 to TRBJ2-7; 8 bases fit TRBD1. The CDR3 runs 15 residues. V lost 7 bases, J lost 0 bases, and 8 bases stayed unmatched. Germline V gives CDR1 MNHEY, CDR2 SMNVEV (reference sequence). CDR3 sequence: CASTLTGQASYEQYF. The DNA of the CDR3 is TGTGCCAGCACACTTACGGGACAGGCCTCCTACGAGCAGTACTTC.

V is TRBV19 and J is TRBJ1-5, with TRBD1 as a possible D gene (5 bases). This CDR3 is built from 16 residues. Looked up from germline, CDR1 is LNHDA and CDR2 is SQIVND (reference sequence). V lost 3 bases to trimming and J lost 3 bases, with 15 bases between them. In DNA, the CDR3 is TGTGCCAGTAGTATTATTCTTGGAGGGGCCAATCAGCCCCAGCATTTT. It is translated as CASSIILGGANQPQHF.

The CDR3 DNA reads as TGTGCCATCAGTGAGGGAGCGGAGGGCAATCAGCCCCAGCATTTT. This encodes CAISEGAEGNQPQHF. The chain couples TRBV10-3 to TRBJ1-5, with D unresolved. Per germline, CDR1 ENHRY and CDR2 SYGVKD. This CDR3 is built from 15 residues. V was clipped by 2 bases and J by 2 bases, with 10 bases between them.

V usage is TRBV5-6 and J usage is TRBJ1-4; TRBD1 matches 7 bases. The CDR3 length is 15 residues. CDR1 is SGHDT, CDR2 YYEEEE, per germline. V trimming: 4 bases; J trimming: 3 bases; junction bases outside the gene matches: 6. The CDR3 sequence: CASSTGAWANEKLFF. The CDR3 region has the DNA TGTGCCAGCAGCACAGGGGCCTGGGCTAATGAAAAACTGTTTTTT.

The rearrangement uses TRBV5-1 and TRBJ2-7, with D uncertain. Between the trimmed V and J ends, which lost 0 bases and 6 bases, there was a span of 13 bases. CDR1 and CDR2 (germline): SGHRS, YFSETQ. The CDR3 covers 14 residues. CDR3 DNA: TGCGCCAGCAGCTTGGATGGCTCCCCCACCGAGCAGTACTTC. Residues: CASSLDGSPTEQYF.

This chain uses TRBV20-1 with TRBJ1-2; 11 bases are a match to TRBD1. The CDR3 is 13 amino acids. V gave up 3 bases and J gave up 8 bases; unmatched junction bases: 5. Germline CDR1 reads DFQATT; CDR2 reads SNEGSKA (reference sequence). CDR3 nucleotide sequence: TGCAGTGCTAGTGCGGGACAGGGGGTAGGCTACACCTTC. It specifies CSASAGQGVGYTF.